This T cell receptor beta chain comes out of a study of cytomegalovirus exposure and HLA in healthy donors (dated by TCRdb to about 2017). With regard to the full study: According to an earlier analysis of around 600 of the donors, about 170 million T cells yielded 117 million unique TCR beta sequences and 276 Gb of sequence data. Around 300 gigabases of sequencing data and 70 million to 100 million unique TCR sequences were included in an early release covering about 700 HLA-typed donors. The genetic ancestry cluster associated with self-reported Caucasian donors included 81% of the roughly 380 genotyped donors. The study was designed to test whether signatures of past pathogen exposure could be identified by cataloging public T cell receptors. The study used immunosequencing to profile the T cell repertoires of 666 subjects and linked those repertoires to cytomegalovirus serostatus. Besides the first cohort of around 700 subjects, a separate validation cohort made up of roughly 120 different subjects was used. To predict cytomegalovirus infection status, the study brought together high-throughput TCR immunosequencing, statistical association of individual TCRs with disease status, and machine learning. A later analysis re-analyzed previously published TCR beta repertoires from 550 to 700 donors and added high-resolution HLA genotyping to study TCR occurrence patterns. In the later analysis, no new phenotypic data were used to find candidate immune exposures; instead, reliance was placed on TCR beta sequences and their occurrence across donors. An earlier analysis of a few hundred of the donors applied high-throughput TCR beta sequencing to assess whether each TCR beta V gene segment acted as functional or pseudogenic. Donor age, sex, ethnicity and CMV serostatus were compiled alongside the repertoire data. A later genetic analysis took genome-wide SNP genotypes for about 65% of the 666 donors and used that subset as a discovery cohort. All discovery cohort repertoires had been generated on a single sequencing platform. Class I and class II HLA loci were covered by the typing at four-digit resolution. The number of typed donors differed by locus: roughly 620-640 for A, B, C, DRB1 and DQB1; some 500 for DQA1; approximately 600 for DPA1; and roughly 450 for DPB1. Five DR-DQ haplotypes were handled as single units for association and clustering, since linkage in the cohort was strong. On average, around 240,000 unique TCR beta nucleotide sequences were sequenced per donor among several hundred genotyped donors of the cohort, with roughly a sixth of those sequences being non-productive.

The paper's findings and limits, for the study overall: Because some donors lacked HLA typing at each locus, the association tests relied only on the typed subset. Correlated functional status among segregating V segments might be attributable to linkage disequilibrium, but an unknown experimental factor could not be ruled out. A group of highly shared sequence variants was considered likely to be a technical artifact of the sequencing pipeline. In a later analysis, more than 15,000 TCR beta sequences were associated with specific HLA alleles at a false discovery rate of 0.05. The presence/absence analyses assumed that sequencing depth was roughly uniform across donors, and that assumption may not be true. A later genetic analysis associated a missense DCLRE1C variant with V-gene and J-gene trimming of TCR beta chains, and an independent cohort replicated the association. A later analysis reported that several top co-occurrence clusters appeared linked to parvovirus B19, influenza, CMV and Epstein-Barr virus. The classifier was reported to diagnose cytomegalovirus status with high specificity and sensitivity in both the original cohort and the validation cohort. In this cohort, only TCR beta chains were sequenced, and detectable features were limited by the absence of alpha or paired-chain data. Compared with equally common non-associated chains, HLA-associated TCR beta chains in a later analysis were more clonally expanded and had lower generation probabilities. An earlier analysis of approximately 600 of the donors showed that most TCR beta V segments appeared in productive rearrangements either about 87% or about 30% of the time, which broadly matched IMGT annotations. A later analysis found that TCR association rates varied across HLA loci, with DRB1 alleles showing the most associated TCRs and HLA-C alleles the fewest. Some IMGT-functional V segments, including TRBV6-2 and TRBV6-3, could not be distinguished by the 87-base-pair reads and were therefore excluded. Across donors, most TCR sequences were observed very rarely, whereas some public TCRs were present in many individuals. In a later analysis, most CMV-associated TCR beta chains were found to appear HLA-restricted, with HLA associations seemingly driven largely by CMV exposure. When HLA alleles, especially DR and DQ, strongly co-occurred, TCR associations were difficult to assign to individual alleles. CMV serostatus was the only immune exposure information available for the cohort. In vitro tests confirmed that three of the cytomegalovirus-associated TCR beta chains recognize cytomegalovirus antigens. According to a later genetic analysis, donors in an Asian-associated ancestry cluster had fewer N-insertions in productive TCRs than the approximately 610-donor mean. A total of fewer than 200 TCR beta chains were listed by the study as associated with cytomegalovirus. Because counts were too low, 15 to 20 rarely observed V segments, including chromosome 9 orphons, were excluded from the earlier analysis of around 590 of the donors. The authors suggested that the approach could potentially be extended to other disease states and immunological phenotypes. A further reported finding was that TCR beta sequences accurately predicted the HLA-A and HLA-B alleles for most subjects in the first cohort.

In regard to this clone: Its antigen has not been determined.

The cohort comprised 666 healthy bone marrow donors. At the time of sampling, every cohort member was nominally healthy, though immune exposures that went unrecorded were likely present. The donor was CMV seronegative and was included in the group of under 450 seronegative cohort members. Every donor gave a peripheral blood sample, and the peripheral blood mononuclear cells from that sample were used for TCR beta sequencing. The Qiagen DNeasy Blood Extraction Kit was used to extract genomic DNA from the blood cell samples. The library was generated by the immunoSEQ multiplex PCR assay. For the multiplex PCR, a mixture combining 60 forward primers for TCR Vbeta segments and 13 reverse primers for TCR Jbeta segments was used. The CDR3 region of rearranged TCR beta genes was amplified from genomic DNA with a multiplex PCR assay. Amplified TCR beta libraries were sequenced as 87-base-pair reads on the Illumina HiSeq System. As for how the authors treated the data: In a later analysis, some 80 million unique TCR beta chains were counted across the approximately 640 repertoires, and roughly 10 million of these chains were shared by at least two donors. Raw reads were error-corrected and collapsed into unique sequences by a nearest-neighbor algorithm in which closely related sequences were merged to remove PCR and sequencing errors. V, D and J gene segments were assigned by aligning CDR3 sequences to IMGT reference sequences. For a sequence to be retained, at least a six-nucleotide match to both a V gene segment and a J gene segment was required. A rearrangement counted as productive if the CDR3 had no stop codons and remained in frame with V and J, and every other rearrangement counted as non-productive. Following IMGT convention, CDR3 was defined as the stretch from the second conserved V-encoded cysteine up to the conserved J-encoded phenylalanine. In an earlier analysis of around 640 of the donors, sequences lacking an unambiguous match to a single V gene segment were excluded. An earlier analysis of approximately 590 of the donors called V segments functional above 56.7% productive rearrangements and segregating when the between-donor standard deviation exceeded 5%. A statistical classification framework was developed to diagnose cytomegalovirus status using the catalog of TCR beta chain sequences. V and J gene assignment, in a later analysis, came from comparing TCR nucleotide sequences with IMGT/GENE-DB human TR gene sequences. In a later analysis, CDR3 sequences and most-parsimonious VDJ recombination scenarios were assigned using the TCRdist pipeline. In a later analysis, every TCR beta chain was defined by the combination of its CDR3 amino acid sequence and its V-gene family, and reads without a unique V-gene family were dropped. To address suspected cross-contamination and a sequencing artifact, a later analysis removed 450 to 700 highly shared, low-generation-probability nucleotide sequences. In a later analysis, a clonal expansion index was calculated for each public chain from normalized within-repertoire ranks of inferred template counts. In a later analysis, generation probabilities were computed using a VDJ recombination model fitted to out-of-frame rearrangements, and the results were checked against IGoR. In a later analysis, TCR-TCR, TCR-HLA and TCR-CMV co-occurrence was scored with hypergeometric tests, and a repertoire-size bias correction was applied to TCR pairs. A later analysis estimated false discovery rates by permuting HLA or CMV assignments 20 times. In a later analysis, co-occurring TCRs were grouped using DBSCAN, and TCRdist sequence similarity was added for clustering within HLA-allele-positive subsets. Repertoires with fewer than 30,000 or more than 120,000 public chains, plus five repertoires with anomalous nucleotide sharing, were excluded from co-occurrence clustering. The source is immuneACCESS, and TCRdb retained only in-frame sequences with V and J called. Part of the clones is not carried over; for the studies checked, unresolved V genes explain less than half of this, and the remainder is unexplained. D and trimming were read from the DNA, whereas the V and J calls and clone size are those reported in that table. The sample table gives approximately 110,000 clones. About 2.7% of the sample is in the top ten clones.

The CDR3 runs 15 residues from the cysteine to the phenylalanine. Of the read, only the CDR3 DNA is kept; its 45 bases are in frame from base 1. Looking up the germline V gene (reference sequence) yields CDR1 SGHNT and CDR2 YYREEE. Relative to germline, V is missing 4 bases and J is missing 5 bases, with 10 bases of the junction outside any gene match. The TCR sequence derives from a young man in good health and CMV-seronegative. This chain joins TRBV5-4 to TRBJ2-5; 8 bases in the junction line up with TRBD2. Sequencing was performed on PBMCs. The DNA sequence is as follows: TGTGCCAGCAGCCCCACGAGCGGGAGAAAGGAGACCCAGTACTTC. This sequence encodes CASSPTSGRKETQYF.